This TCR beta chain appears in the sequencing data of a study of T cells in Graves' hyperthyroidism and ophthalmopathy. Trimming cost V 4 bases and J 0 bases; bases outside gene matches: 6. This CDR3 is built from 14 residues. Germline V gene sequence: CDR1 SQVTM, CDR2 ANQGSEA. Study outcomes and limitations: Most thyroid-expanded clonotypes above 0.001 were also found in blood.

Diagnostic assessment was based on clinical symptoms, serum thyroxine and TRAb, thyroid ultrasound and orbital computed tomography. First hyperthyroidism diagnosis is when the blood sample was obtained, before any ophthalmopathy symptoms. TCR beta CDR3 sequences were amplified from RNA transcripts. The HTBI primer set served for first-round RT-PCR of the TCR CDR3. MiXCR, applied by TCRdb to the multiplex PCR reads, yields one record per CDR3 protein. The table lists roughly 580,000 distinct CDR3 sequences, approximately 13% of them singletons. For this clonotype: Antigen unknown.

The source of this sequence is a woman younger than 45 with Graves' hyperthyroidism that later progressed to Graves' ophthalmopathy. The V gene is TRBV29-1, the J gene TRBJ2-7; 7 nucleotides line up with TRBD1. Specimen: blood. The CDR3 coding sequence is TGCAGCGTTGTGTCGGGACAGTACTCCTACGAGCAGTACTTC. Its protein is CSVVSGQYSYEQYF.